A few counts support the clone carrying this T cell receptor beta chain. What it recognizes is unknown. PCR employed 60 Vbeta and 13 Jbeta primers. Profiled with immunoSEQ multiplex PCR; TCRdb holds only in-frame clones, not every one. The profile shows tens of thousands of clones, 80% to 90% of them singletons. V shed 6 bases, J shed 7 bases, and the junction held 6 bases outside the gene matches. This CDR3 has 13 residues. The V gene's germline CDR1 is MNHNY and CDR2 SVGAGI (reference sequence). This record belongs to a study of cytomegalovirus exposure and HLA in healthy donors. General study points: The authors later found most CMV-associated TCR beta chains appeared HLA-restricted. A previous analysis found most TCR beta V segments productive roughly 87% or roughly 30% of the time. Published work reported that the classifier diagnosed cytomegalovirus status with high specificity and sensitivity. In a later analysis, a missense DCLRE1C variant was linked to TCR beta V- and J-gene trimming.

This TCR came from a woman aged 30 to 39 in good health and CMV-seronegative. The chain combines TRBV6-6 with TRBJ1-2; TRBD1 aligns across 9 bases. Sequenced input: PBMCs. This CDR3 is CASRPTGGSGYTF. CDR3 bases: TGTGCCAGCAGACCAACAGGGGGCTCTGGCTACACCTTC.